The present entry profiles one TCR beta chain with its context. The data are from a study of blood T cell repertoires in COVID-19. Participants came from roughly 23 US areas, aged about 18 to 100 years. The data were produced by immunoSEQ multiplex PCR, yet TCRdb's version contains in-frame clones alone and is incomplete. This table has hundreds of thousands of clones, 88% appearing once. The CDR3 spans 15 residues. Trimming removed 0 bases at V and 4 bases at J, with 13 bases between. In germline, CDR1 is SGHRS, CDR2 YFSETQ. The chain uses TRBV5-1 and TRBJ1-2; tentative D call: TRBD1 (6 bases). The sequenced sample was PBMCs or T cells enriched from blood (not recorded which). This TCR was sampled from a woman aged 60-75 years in a cohort exposed to, infected with or recovered from COVID-19 (not recorded which). CDR3: CASSLAAGETYGYTF. For the CDR3, the DNA is TGCGCCAGCAGCTTGGCGGCAGGGGAAACCTATGGCTACACCTTC.